The sequence of this T cell receptor beta chain was determined in a study of blood T cell repertoires in COVID-19. Looking at the study overall: The analysed material was cDNA or gDNA that came from T cells, B-cell-depleted T cells, or PBMCs.

The germline CDR1 and CDR2 sequences are MNHEY and SVGEGT. The CDR3 is 14 residues long. Trimming took 0 bases from V and 2 from J, leaving 7 bases between them. With respect to this clone: The same CDR3 also results from other DNA sequences found in this sample.

Researchers sorted participants into cohorts using their self-reported clinical history. Cohort 3 donors were reported recovered after two negative PCRs, clearance, or symptom resolution. In the original processing: Estimation of nucleated cell counts was performed using reference gene primer amplification. The method was immunoSEQ multiplex PCR; TCRdb's version includes in-frame clones alone and lacks a portion of them. That table furnishes V, J and clone size, whereas the DNA furnished D and trimming. Of 200,000 to 250,000 clones listed, 86% are singletons. This chain uses TRBV6-2 or TRBV6-3 with TRBJ1-1; a weak D match, TRBD1 (5 bases). The sample taken for sequencing was PBMCs or T cells enriched from blood (not recorded which). The receptor's source is a woman between 50 and 59 years old who had recovered from COVID-19. CDR3 in amino acids: CASSYSTVNTEAFF. CDR3 nucleotides: TGTGCCAGCAGTTACTCGACAGTTAACACTGAAGCTTTCTTT.